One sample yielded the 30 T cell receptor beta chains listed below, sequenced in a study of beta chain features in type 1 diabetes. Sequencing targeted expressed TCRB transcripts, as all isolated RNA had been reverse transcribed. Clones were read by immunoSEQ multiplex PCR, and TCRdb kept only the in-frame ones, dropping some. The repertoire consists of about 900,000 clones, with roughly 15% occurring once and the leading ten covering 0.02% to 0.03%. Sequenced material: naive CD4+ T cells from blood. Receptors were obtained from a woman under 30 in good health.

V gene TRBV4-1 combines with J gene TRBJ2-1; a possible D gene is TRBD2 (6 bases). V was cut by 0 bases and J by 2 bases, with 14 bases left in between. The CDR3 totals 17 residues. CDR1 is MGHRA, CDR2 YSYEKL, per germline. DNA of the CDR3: TGCGCCAGCAGCCAAGAGGCGGGACCCAACCCCTACAATGAGCAGTTCTTC. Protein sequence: CASSQEAGPNPYNEQFF.

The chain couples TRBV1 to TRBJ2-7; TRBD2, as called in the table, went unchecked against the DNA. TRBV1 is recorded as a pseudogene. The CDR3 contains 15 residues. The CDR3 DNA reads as TGCACCAGCAGCCCTACTAGCGGGAGGGTCCACGAGCAGTACTTC. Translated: CTSSPTSGRVHEQYF.

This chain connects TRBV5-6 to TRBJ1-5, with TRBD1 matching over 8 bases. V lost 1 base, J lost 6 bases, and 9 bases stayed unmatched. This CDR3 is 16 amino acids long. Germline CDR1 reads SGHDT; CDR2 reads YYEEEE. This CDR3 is CASSLRTGKVRQPQHF. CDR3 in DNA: TGTGCCAGCAGCTTGAGGACAGGGAAGGTTCGTCAGCCCCAGCATTTT. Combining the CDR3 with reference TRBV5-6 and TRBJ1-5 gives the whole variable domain DAGVTQSPTHLIKTRGQQVTLRCSPKSGHDTVSWYQQALGQGPQFIFQYYEEEERQRGNFPDRFSGHQFPNYSSELNVNALLLGDSALYLCASSLRTGKVRQPQHFGDGTRLSIL.

The CDR3 bases are TGTGCCAGCAGCTTAGAGGATAGCTGGGATACGCAGTATTTT. It encodes CASSLEDSWDTQYF. The rearrangement joins TRBV7-2 to TRBJ2-3; no definite D call. The ends were cut back, 1 base at V and 6 bases at J, with 11 bases in the middle. Germline loops: CDR1 SGHTA, CDR2 FQGNSA. CDR3 size: 14 residues.

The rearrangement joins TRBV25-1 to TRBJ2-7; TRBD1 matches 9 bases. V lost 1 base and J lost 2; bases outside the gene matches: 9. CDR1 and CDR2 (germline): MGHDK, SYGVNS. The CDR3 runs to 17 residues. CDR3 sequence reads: CASSEFSARTGAYEQYF. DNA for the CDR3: TGTGCCAGCAGTGAATTTTCGGCTAGGACAGGGGCCTACGAGCAGTACTTC.

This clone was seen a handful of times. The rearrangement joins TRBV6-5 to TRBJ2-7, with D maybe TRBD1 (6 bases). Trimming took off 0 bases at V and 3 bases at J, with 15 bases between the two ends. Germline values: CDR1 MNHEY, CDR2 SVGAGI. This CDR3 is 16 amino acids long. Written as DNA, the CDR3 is TGTGCCAGCAGTTACTCGATTCCAGGCAGGGGCTACGAGCAGTACTTC. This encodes CASSYSIPGRGYEQYF.

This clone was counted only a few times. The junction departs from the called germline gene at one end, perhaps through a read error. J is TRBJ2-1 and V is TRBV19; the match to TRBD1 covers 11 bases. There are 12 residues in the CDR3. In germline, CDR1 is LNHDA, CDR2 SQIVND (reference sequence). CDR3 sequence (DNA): TGTGCCAGTGGGGCGAGAGGGACAGGGGGGATCTTC. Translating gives CASGARGTGGIF.

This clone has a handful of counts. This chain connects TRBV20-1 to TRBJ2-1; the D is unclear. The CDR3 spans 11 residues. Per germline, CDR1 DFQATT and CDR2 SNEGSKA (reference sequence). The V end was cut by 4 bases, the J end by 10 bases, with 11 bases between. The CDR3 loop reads CSAKAGVEQFF. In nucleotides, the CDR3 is TGCAGTGCTAAAGCTGGCGTAGAGCAGTTCTTC.

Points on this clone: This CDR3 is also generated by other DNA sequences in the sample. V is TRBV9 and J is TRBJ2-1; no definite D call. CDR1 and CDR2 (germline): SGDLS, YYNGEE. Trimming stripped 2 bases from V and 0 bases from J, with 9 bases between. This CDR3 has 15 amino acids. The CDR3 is CASSVLGSSYNEQFF. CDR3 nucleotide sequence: TGTGCCAGCAGCGTTCTTGGCAGCTCCTACAATGAGCAGTTCTTC. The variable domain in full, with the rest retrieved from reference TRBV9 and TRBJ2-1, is DSGVTQTPKHLITATGQRVTLRCSPRSGDLSVYWYQQSLDQGLQFLIQYYNGEERAKGNILERFSAQQFPDLHSELNLSSLELGDSALYFCASSVLGSSYNEQFFGPGTRLTVL.

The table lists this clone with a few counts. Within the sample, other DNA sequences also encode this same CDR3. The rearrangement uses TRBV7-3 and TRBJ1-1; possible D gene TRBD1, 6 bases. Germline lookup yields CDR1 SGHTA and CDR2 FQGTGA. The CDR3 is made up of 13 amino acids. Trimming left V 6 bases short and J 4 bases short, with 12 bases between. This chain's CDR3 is CASSLTGTTEAFF. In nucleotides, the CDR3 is TGTGCCAGCAGTCTTACAGGGACCACTGAAGCTTTCTTT.

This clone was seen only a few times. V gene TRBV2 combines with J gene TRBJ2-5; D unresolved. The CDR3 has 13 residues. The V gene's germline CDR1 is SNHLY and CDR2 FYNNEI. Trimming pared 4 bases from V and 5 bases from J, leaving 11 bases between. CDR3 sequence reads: CASSVLNRETQYF. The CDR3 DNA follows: TGTGCCAGCAGTGTGTTAAATAGGGAGACCCAGTACTTC. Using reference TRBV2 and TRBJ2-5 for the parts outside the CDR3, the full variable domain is EPEVTQTPSHQVTQMGQEVILRCVPISNHLYFYWYRQILGQKVEFLVSFYNNEISEKSEIFDDQFSVERPDGSNFTLKIRSTKLEDSAMYFCASSVLNRETQYFGPGTRLLVL.

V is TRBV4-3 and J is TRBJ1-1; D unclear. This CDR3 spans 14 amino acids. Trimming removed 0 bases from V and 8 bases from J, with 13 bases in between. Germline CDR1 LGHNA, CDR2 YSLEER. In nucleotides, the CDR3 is TGCGCCAGCAGCCAAGATCACGCCTTCAGGGAAGCTTTCTTT. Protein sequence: CASSQDHAFREAFF.

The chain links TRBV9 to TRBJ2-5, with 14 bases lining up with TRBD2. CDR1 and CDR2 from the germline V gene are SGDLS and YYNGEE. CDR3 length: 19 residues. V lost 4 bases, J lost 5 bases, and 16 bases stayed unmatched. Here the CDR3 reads CASSPRRGTSGSFSETQYF. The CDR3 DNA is TGTGCCAGCAGCCCCCGACGCGGGACTAGCGGGAGTTTTTCGGAGACCCAGTACTTC. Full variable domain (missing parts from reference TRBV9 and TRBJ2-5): DSGVTQTPKHLITATGQRVTLRCSPRSGDLSVYWYQQSLDQGLQFLIQYYNGEERAKGNILERFSAQQFPDLHSELNLSSLELGDSALYFCASSPRRGTSGSFSETQYFGPGTRLLVL.

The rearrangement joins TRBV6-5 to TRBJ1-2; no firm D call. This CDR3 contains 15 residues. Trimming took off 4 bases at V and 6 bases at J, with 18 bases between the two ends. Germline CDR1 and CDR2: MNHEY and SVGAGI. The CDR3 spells CASSSAGRPSDGYTF. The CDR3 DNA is TGTGCCAGCAGTTCCGCCGGACGGCCGTCTGATGGCTACACCTTC.

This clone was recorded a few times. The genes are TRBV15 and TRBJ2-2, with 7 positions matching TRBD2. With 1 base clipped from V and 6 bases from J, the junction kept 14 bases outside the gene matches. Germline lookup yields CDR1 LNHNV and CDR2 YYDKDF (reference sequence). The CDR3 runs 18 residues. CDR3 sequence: CATSRGPDPGLTSGELFF. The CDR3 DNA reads TGTGCCACCAGCAGAGGACCCGATCCGGGACTAACATCCGGGGAGCTGTTTTTT.

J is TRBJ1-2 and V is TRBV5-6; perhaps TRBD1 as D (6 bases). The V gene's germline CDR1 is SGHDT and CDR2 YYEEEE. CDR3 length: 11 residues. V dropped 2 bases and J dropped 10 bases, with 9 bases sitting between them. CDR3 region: CASSFTGSYTF. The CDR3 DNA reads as TGTGCCAGCAGCTTTACAGGGTCCTACACCTTC.

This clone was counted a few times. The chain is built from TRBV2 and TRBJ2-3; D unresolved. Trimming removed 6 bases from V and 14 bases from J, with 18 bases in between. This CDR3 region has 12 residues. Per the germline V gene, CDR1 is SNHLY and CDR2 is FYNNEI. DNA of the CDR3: TGTGCCAGCAGCCGTACCGAGGCCTTTCGGTATTTT. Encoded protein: CASSRTEAFRYF.

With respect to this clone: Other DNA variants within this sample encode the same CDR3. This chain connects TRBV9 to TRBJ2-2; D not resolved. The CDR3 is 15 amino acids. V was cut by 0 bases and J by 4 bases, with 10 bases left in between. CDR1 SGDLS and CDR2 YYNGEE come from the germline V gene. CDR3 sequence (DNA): TGTGCCAGCAGCGTAGAGGGAAGGGTCACCGGGGAGCTGTTTTTT. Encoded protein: CASSVEGRVTGELFF.

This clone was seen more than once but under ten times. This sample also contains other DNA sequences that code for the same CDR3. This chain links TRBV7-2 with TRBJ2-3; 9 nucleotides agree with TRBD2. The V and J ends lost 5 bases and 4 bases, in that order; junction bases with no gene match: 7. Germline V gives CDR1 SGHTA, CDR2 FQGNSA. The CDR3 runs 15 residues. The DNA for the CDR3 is TGTGCCAGCAGCCCTTGGGGACTAGCATCAGATACGCAGTATTTT. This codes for CASSPWGLASDTQYF.

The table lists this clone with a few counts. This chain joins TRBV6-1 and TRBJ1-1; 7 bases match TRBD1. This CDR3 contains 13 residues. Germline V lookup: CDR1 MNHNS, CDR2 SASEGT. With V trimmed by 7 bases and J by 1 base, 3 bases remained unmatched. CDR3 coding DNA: TGTGCCAGCATATACAGGGGGAACACTGAAGCTTTCTTT. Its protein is CASIYRGNTEAFF.

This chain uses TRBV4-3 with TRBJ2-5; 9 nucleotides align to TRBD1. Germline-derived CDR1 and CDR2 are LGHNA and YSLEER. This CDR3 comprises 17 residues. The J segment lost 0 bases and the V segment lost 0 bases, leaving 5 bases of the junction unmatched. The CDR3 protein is CASSQDWGQGYQETQYF. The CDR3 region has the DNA TGCGCCAGCAGCCAAGATTGGGGACAGGGATACCAAGAGACCCAGTACTTC.

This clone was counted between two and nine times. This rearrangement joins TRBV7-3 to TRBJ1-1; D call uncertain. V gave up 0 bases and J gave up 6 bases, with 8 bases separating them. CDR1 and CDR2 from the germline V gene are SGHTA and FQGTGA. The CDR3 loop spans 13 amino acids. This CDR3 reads CASSLTYRAEAFF. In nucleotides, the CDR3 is TGTGCCAGCAGCTTAACGTACAGAGCTGAAGCTTTCTTT. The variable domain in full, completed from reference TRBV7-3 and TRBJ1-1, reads GAGVSQTPSNKVTEKGKYVELRCDPISGHTALYWYRQSLGQGPEFLIYFQGTGAADDSGLPNDRFFAVRPEGSVSTLKIQRTERGDSAVYLCASSLTYRAEAFFGQGTRLTVV.

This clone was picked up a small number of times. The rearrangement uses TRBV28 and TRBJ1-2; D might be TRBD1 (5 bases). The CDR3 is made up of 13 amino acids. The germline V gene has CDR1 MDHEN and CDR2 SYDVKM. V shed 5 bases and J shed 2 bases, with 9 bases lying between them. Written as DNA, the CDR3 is TGTGCCAGCAGTAACGGACAAAACTATGGCTACACCTTC. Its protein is CASSNGQNYGYTF.

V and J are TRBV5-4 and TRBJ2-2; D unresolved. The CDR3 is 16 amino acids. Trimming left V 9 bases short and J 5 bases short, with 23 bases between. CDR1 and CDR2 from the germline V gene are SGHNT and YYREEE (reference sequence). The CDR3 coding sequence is TGTGCCACCCATCGTTTCAGTACAGAGAGTACCGGGGAGCTGTTTTTT. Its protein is CATHRFSTESTGELFF.

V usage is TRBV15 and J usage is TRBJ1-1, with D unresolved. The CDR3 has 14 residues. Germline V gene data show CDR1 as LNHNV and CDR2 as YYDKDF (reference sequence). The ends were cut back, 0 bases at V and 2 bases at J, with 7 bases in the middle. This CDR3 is CATSRDYHNTEAFF. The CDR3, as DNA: TGTGCCACCAGCAGAGATTATCACAACACTGAAGCTTTCTTT.

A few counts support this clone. CDR3: CASSGRQRNYGYTF. The CDR3 bases are TGTGCCAGCAGTGGAAGACAGCGAAACTATGGCTACACCTTC. The J gene is TRBJ1-2, the V gene TRBV6-6, with D perhaps TRBD1 (5 bases). CDR3 length: 14 residues. V lost 5 bases to trimming and J lost 2 bases, with 12 bases between them. Per the germline V gene, CDR1 is MNHNY and CDR2 is SVGAGI (reference sequence).

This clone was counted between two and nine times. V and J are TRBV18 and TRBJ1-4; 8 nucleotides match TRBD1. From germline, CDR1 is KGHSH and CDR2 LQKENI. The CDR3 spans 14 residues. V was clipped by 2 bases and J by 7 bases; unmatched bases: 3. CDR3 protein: CASSPSQGGEKLFF. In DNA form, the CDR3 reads TGTGCCAGCTCACCATCACAGGGGGGTGAAAAACTGTTTTTT.

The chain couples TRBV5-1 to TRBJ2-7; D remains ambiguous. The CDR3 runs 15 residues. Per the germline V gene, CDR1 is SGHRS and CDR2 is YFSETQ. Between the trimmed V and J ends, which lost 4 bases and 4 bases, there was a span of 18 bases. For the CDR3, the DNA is TGCGCCAGCAGCCCGGCTAGTGAAGGCCTTTACGAGCAGTACTTC. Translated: CASSPASEGLYEQYF.

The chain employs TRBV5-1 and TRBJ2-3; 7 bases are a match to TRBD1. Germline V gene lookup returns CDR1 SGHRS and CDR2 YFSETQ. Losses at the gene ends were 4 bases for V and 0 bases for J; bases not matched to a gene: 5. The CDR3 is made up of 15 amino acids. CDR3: CASSRQGKSTDTQYF. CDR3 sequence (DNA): TGCGCCAGCAGCCGACAGGGAAAAAGCACAGATACGCAGTATTTT.

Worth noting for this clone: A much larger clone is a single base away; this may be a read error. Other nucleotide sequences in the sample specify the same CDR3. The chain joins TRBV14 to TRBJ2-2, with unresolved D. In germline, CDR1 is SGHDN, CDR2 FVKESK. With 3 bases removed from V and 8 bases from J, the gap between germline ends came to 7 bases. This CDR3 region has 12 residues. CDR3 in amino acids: CASSQSPGELFF. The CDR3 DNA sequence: TGTGCCAGCAGCCAGTCCCCGGGGGAGCTGTTTTTT.